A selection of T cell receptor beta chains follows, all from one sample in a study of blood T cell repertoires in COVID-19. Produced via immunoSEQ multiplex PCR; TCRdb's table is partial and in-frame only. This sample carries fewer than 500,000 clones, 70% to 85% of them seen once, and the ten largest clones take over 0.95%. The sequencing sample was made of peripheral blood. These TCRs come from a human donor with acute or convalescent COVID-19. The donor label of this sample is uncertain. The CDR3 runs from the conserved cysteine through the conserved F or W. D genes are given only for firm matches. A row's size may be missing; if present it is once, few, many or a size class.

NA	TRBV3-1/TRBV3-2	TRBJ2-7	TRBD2	CASSQGTSGGPYEQYF	TGTGCCAGCAGCCAAGGGACTAGCGGGGGCCCCTACGAGCAGTACTTC
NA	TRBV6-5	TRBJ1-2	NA	CASIRWEDYGYTF	TGTGCCAGCATAAGATGGGAGGACTATGGCTACACCTTC
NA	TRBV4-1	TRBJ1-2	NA	CASSQDQSYGYTF	TGCGCCAGCAGCCAAGATCAATCCTATGGCTACACCTTC
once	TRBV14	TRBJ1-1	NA	CASSQVKNTEAFF	TGTGCCAGCAGCCAAGTCAAGAACACTGAAGCTTTCTTT
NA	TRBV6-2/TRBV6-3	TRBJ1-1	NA	CASSYSVREAFF	TGTGCCAGCAGTTACTCGGTTAGAGAAGCTTTCTTT
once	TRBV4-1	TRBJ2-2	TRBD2	CASSQDPTSGSAGELFF	TGCGCCAGCAGCCAAGACCCCACTAGCGGGAGTGCCGGGGAGCTGTTTTTT
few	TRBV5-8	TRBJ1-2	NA	CASALGGTYGYTF	TGTGCCAGCGCTTTGGGGGGAACGTATGGCTACACCTTC
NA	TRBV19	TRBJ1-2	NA	CASSPNRLHEHYGYTF	TGTGCCAGTAGTCCGAACCGACTTCACGAGCACTATGGCTACACCTTC
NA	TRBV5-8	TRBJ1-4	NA	CASSLSQGGF	TGTGCCAGCAGCTTGAGCCAGGGCGGATTT
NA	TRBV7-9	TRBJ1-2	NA	CASSLSGFSGYTF	TGTGCCAGCAGCTTATCCGGTTTTTCTGGCTACACCTTC
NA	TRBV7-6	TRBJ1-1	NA	CASSFMNTEAFF	TGTGCCAGCAGCTTTATGAACACTGAAGCTTTCTTT
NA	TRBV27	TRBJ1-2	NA	CASSLGGGYYGYTF	TGTGCCAGCAGTTTAGGGGGCGGATACTATGGCTACACCTTC
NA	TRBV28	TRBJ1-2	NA	CATRVLYGYTF	TGTGCCACCCGGGTCTTGTATGGCTACACCTTC
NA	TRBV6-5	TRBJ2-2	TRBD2	CASSPGTRPTGELFF	TGTGCCAGCTCCCCCGGGACTAGGCCCACCGGGGAGCTGTTTTTT
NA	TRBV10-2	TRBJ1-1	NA	CASSDERNTEAFF	TGCGCCAGCAGTGATGAGAGAAACACTGAAGCTTTCTTT
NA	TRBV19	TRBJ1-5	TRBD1	CASSNTGGHQPQHF	TGTGCCAGTAGTAACACAGGGGGTCATCAGCCCCAGCATTTT
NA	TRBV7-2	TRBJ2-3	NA	CASSSKRGYTDTQYF	TGTGCCAGCAGCTCAAAAAGGGGATACACAGATACGCAGTATTTT
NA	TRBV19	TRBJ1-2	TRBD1	CASSTQGIWNGYTF	TGTGCCAGTAGTACACAGGGGATTTGGAATGGCTACACCTTC
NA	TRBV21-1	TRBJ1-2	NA	CASSYRDRDNYGYTF	TGTGCCAGCAGCTACCGGGACAGGGACAACTATGGCTACACCTTC
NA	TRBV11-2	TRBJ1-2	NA	CASSLPGSSNYGYTF	TGTGCCAGCAGCTTACCCGGGTCTTCAAACTATGGCTACACCTTC
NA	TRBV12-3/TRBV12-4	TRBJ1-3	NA	CASSQVGNTIYF	TGTGCCAGCAGCCAGGTCGGAAACACCATATATTTT
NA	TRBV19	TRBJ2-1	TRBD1	CASSIRTGQREYNEQFF	TGTGCCAGTAGTATCAGAACGGGACAGAGAGAATACAATGAGCAGTTCTTC
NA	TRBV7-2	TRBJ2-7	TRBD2	CASSLAGLAVGEQYF	TGTGCCAGCAGCTTAGCGGGACTAGCCGTCGGAGAGCAGTACTTC
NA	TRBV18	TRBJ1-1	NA	CASSSYRDPNTEAFF	TGTGCCAGCTCATCCTACAGGGACCCGAACACTGAAGCTTTCTTT
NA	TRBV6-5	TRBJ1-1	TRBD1	CASRSDRGSHTEAFF	TGTGCCAGCAGGTCGGACAGGGGAAGTCACACTGAAGCTTTCTTT
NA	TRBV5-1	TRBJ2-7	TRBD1	CASSLAGQGGYEQYF	TGCGCCAGCAGCTTGGCCGGACAGGGTGGTTACGAGCAGTACTTC
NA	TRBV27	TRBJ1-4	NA	CASSFSQRSNEKLFF	TGTGCCAGCAGTTTTTCACAGCGGTCTAATGAAAAACTGTTTTTT
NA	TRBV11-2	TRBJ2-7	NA	CASSLDLLSYEQYF	TGTGCCAGCAGCTTAGATCTCCTCTCCTACGAGCAGTACTTC
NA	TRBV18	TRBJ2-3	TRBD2	CASSPSSGATDTQYF	TGTGCCAGCTCACCTTCTAGCGGAGCCACAGATACGCAGTATTTT
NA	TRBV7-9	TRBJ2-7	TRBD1	CASRPPGWGQAYEQYF	TGTGCCAGCAGGCCCCCCGGTTGGGGACAGGCCTACGAGCAGTACTTC
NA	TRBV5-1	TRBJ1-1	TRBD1	CASSLLTGDATEAFF	TGCGCCAGCAGCCTACTAACAGGGGATGCCACTGAAGCTTTCTTT
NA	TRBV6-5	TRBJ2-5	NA	CASRPAGPPRETQYF	TGTGCCAGCAGACCCGCCGGCCCTCCGAGGGAGACCCAGTACTTC
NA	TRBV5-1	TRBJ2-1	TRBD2	CASSPGLAPKYEEQFF	TGCGCCAGCAGCCCCGGACTAGCGCCCAAGTATGAAGAGCAGTTCTTC
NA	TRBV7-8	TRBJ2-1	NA	CATSPFQGDSYNEQFF	TGTGCCACCTCCCCCTTCCAAGGGGACTCCTACAATGAGCAGTTCTTC
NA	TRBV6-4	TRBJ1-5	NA	CASSDSGLRRGEPQHF	TGTGCCAGCAGTGACTCGGGACTCCGGAGAGGGGAGCCCCAGCATTTT
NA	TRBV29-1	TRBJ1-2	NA	CSALQGPIYGYTF	TGCAGCGCTCTACAGGGTCCCATCTATGGCTACACCTTC
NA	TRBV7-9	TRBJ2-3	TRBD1	CASSPRGGSLGDTQYF	TGTGCCAGCAGCCCCCGAGGGGGCAGCCTCGGGGATACGCAGTATTTT
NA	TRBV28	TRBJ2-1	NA	CASRGQFSGSYNEQFF	TGTGCCAGCAGGGGGCAATTTAGCGGCTCCTACAATGAGCAGTTCTTC
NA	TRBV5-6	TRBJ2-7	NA	CASRKQGSEQYF	TGTGCCAGCAGGAAACAGGGATCCGAGCAGTACTTC
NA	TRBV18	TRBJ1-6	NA	CASSPMTASYNSPLHF	TGTGCCAGCTCACCAATGACAGCATCCTATAATTCACCCCTCCACTTT